The 26 T cell receptor beta chains given below trace back to one sample, sequenced in a study of blood T cells in healthy people across ages. Sample-barcoded 5' priming and a J-beta primer mix drove a second PCR of about 7 to 11 cycles. TCRdb redid the calling of the 5' RACE reads with MiXCR, one entry per CDR3 protein. The table includes roughly 800,000 distinct CDR3 sequences, about 25% detected once. The same data also went into a second study, on T cells of mothers and their children.

The sample was blood. The receptors originated from a boy younger than 18 in good health.

This rearrangement joins TRBV7-9 to TRBJ1-2; D call uncertain. CDR1 and CDR2 from the germline V gene are SEHNR and FQNEAQ (reference sequence). CDR3 length: 18 amino acids. Trimming removed 5 bases from V and 1 base from J, with 23 bases in between. CDR3 in DNA: TGTGCCAGCAGCCTAGACGGAACTAGACGGCCCGTTAACTATGGCTACACCTTC. This translates into CASSLDGTRRPVNYGYTF.

This clonotype was detected only once. The chain is built from TRBV20-1 and TRBJ2-5; 11 nucleotides match TRBD2. The tail of the sequence fits TRBJ2-7 better, so the J call may be wrong. Looked up from germline, CDR1 is DFQATT and CDR2 is SNEGSKA (reference sequence). This CDR3 comprises 16 residues. The CDR3 bases are TGCAGTGCTAGTAAAGGGACTAGCGGAGCCTCCTACGAGCAGTACTTC. It encodes CSASKGTSGASYEQYF.

The CDR3 DNA is TGCGCCAGCAGCCAAGAGCCCCAGGGTATTGAGGAGACCCAGTACTTC. It translates to CASSQEPQGIEETQYF. The J gene is TRBJ2-5, the V gene TRBV4-1, with D perhaps matching TRBD1 (5 bases). The CDR3 contains 16 residues. Germline CDR1 is MGHRA and CDR2 is YSYEKL. The V gene lost 0 bases and the J gene lost 5 bases, with 16 bases spanning the gap.

This clonotype was seen only a few times. The chain employs TRBV7-9 and TRBJ2-5; D gene unclear. V was cut by 6 bases and J by 11 bases, with 22 bases left in between. Germline V gene data show CDR1 as SEHNR and CDR2 as FQNEAQ (reference sequence). The CDR3 extends over 14 amino acids. The CDR3 here is CASSTGPQTPTQYF. DNA of the CDR3: TGTGCCAGCAGTACGGGTCCCCAAACACCCACGCAGTACTTC.

The CDR3 coding sequence is TGTGCCAGCAGTCCGATACAGGGGGCGGTTGGCTACACCTTC. Its protein product is CASSPIQGAVGYTF. The chain is built from TRBV6-5 and TRBJ1-2; 9 bases map to TRBD1. Germline loops: CDR1 MNHEY, CDR2 SVGAGI. Germline trimming cut 5 bases from V and 7 bases from J; bases unmatched to any gene: 8. The CDR3 spans 14 residues.

The chain is built from TRBV7-2 and TRBJ2-1; D is possibly TRBD1 (6 bases). The end of the DNA aligns better with TRBJ2-5, so the J call may be wrong. CDR3 length: 15 amino acids. Germline CDR1 and CDR2: SGHTA and FQGNSA. CDR3 bases: TGTGCCAGCAGCTTACAGGGGTCCTTACAAGAGACCCAGTACTTC. Its protein is CASSLQGSLQETQYF.

The CDR3 nucleotides read TGTGCCAGCAAGGGACAGGGTAGTGGTGAGCAGTTCTTC. Amino acid sequence: CASKGQGSGEQFF. The chain combines TRBV25-1 with TRBJ2-1, with 9 bases identical to TRBD1. The junction had 7 bases not matched to a gene; V was cut back by 7 bases and J by 9 bases. CDR1 is MGHDK and CDR2 is SYGVNS in the germline V gene. This CDR3 has 13 amino acids. Based on the CDR3 plus reference TRBV25-1 and TRBJ2-1, the full variable domain is EADIYQTPRYLVIGTGKKITLECSQTMGHDKMYWYQQDPGMELHLIHYSYGVNSTEKGDLSSESTVSRIRTEHFPLTLESARPSHTSQYLCASKGQGSGEQFFGPGTRLTVL.

The rearrangement uses TRBV29-1 and TRBJ1-2; a weak D match, TRBD1 (6 bases). Trimming left V 3 bases short and J 8 bases short, with 13 bases between. From germline, CDR1 is SQVTM and CDR2 ANQGSEA. The CDR3 length is 12 residues. CDR3 sequence reads: CSVELGARGYTF. CDR3 DNA: TGCAGCGTTGAGCTGGGGGCACGAGGCTACACCTTC. The full variable domain, in which reference TRBV29-1 and TRBJ1-2 provide the parts outside the CDR3, is SAVISQKPSRDICQRGTSLTIQCQVDSQVTMMFWYRQQPGQSLTLIATANQGSEATYESGFVIDKFPISRPNLTFSTLTVSNMSPEDSSIYLCSVELGARGYTFGSGTRLTVV.

The CDR3 DNA reads TGTGCCAGCAGTTACGGAGGGTACACTGAAGCTTTCTTT. It encodes CASSYGGYTEAFF. The chain employs TRBV6-5 and TRBJ1-1, with unresolved D. This CDR3 has 13 amino acids. Germline V gene sequence: CDR1 MNHEY, CDR2 SVGAGI. The V end lost 2 bases, the J end lost 3 bases, and 7 bases lay between the germline ends.

This rearrangement joins TRBV27 to TRBJ1-2; D is undetermined. This CDR3 spans 16 amino acids. Per the germline V gene, CDR1 is MNHEY and CDR2 is SMNVEV (reference sequence). V shed 5 bases and J shed 4 bases, with 20 bases lying between them. In nucleotides, the CDR3 is TGTGCCAGCAGTCCCGTGGGGTCCCTCACTCCCTATGGCTACACCTTC. As protein: CASSPVGSLTPYGYTF.

The chain combines TRBV29-1 with TRBJ2-3, with D tentatively TRBD1 or TRBD2 (6 bases each). The CDR3 has 16 amino acids. Trimming took off 7 bases at V and 4 bases at J, with 24 bases between the two ends. CDR1 and CDR2 from the germline V gene are SQVTM and ANQGSEA. Written as DNA, the CDR3 is TGCAGCGCCGGGAGCCTACAGGGTTTGTTAGCAGATACGCAGTATTTT. Protein sequence: CSAGSLQGLLADTQYF.

This clonotype appeared a few times. This sequence joins TRBV28 and TRBJ2-5; TRBD2 agrees at 9 bases. The CDR3 loop spans 17 amino acids. The V and J ends lost 3 bases and 5 bases, in that order; junction bases with no gene match: 13. In germline, CDR1 is MDHEN, CDR2 SYDVKM. This chain's CDR3 is CASSFALAGVRGETQYF. CDR3 in DNA: TGTGCCAGCAGTTTTGCGTTAGCGGGAGTAAGGGGGGAGACCCAGTACTTC. Combining the CDR3 with reference TRBV28 and TRBJ2-5 gives the whole variable domain DVKVTQSSRYLVKRTGEKVFLECVQDMDHENMFWYRQDPGLGLRLIYFSYDVKMKEKGDIPEGYSVSREKKERFSLILESASTNQTSMYLCASSFALAGVRGETQYFGPGTRLLVL.

The V and J genes are TRBV3-1 and TRBJ2-5; unclear D gene. The end of the DNA aligns better with TRBJ2-1, so the J call may be wrong. This CDR3 spans 12 amino acids. Germline lookup yields CDR1 LGHDT and CDR2 YNNKEL (reference sequence). CDR3 DNA: TGTGCCAGCAGCCAAGATCACGGTGAGCAGTTCTTC. This translates into CASSQDHGEQFF.

There are many counts of this clonotype. The V gene is TRBV18, the J gene TRBJ2-5; D gene unclear. The CDR3 is 13 amino acids. Trimming cost V 2 bases and J 1 base, with 5 bases left between them. Germline CDR1 and CDR2: KGHSH and LQKENI. CDR3 sequence reads: CASSPITQETQYF. The DNA of the CDR3 is TGTGCCAGCTCACCAATAACCCAAGAGACCCAGTACTTC.

This clonotype was seen more than once but under ten times. V and J are TRBV7-2 and TRBJ2-5; D perhaps matches TRBD1 (6 bases). Trimming took off 3 bases at V and 5 bases at J, with 16 bases between the two ends. The CDR3 extends over 15 amino acids. Germline V gene data show CDR1 as SGHTA and CDR2 as FQGNSA. In DNA, the CDR3 is TGTGCCAGCAGCTTCCCGATAGGGGGTGTGGAGACCCAGTACTTC. Its protein is CASSFPIGGVETQYF.

In this sample, this clonotype turned up a few times. The chain is built from TRBV29-1 and TRBJ2-5; D remains ambiguous. Germline lookup yields CDR1 SQVTM and CDR2 ANQGSEA. This CDR3 spans 14 amino acids. V was pared by 0 bases and J by 0 bases, with 8 bases between. The CDR3 region is CSVEDPAYQETQYF. CDR3 nucleotide sequence: TGCAGCGTTGAAGACCCCGCGTACCAAGAGACCCAGTACTTC.

This clonotype was seen once. This chain links TRBV20-1 with TRBJ2-7; D possibly corresponds to TRBD2 (6 bases). Germline V gives CDR1 DFQATT, CDR2 SNEGSKA (reference sequence). This CDR3 spans 15 amino acids. V lost 4 bases and J lost 2, with 18 bases in between. CDR3 nucleotides: TGCAGTGCTAAAATCCCCACCGGGGGAGCCTACGAGCAGTACTTC. Amino acids: CSAKIPTGGAYEQYF.

The CDR3 loop reads CSARFKGNEQFF. The CDR3 nucleotides are TGCAGTGCTAGATTCAAAGGGAATGAGCAGTTCTTC. The gene calls are TRBV20-1 and TRBJ2-1; D not certain. The germline V gene encodes CDR1 DFQATT and CDR2 SNEGSKA (reference sequence). Between the trimmed V and J ends, which lost 2 bases and 7 bases, there was a span of 9 bases. The CDR3 loop spans 12 amino acids.

J is TRBJ2-3 and V is TRBV5-1; 7 bases align to TRBD1. The germline V gene encodes CDR1 SGHRS and CDR2 YFSETQ. With V trimmed by 0 bases and J by 6 bases, 7 bases remained unmatched. The CDR3 covers 15 residues. The CDR3 is CASSLAWTGSDTQYF. DNA of the CDR3: TGCGCCAGCAGCTTGGCCTGGACAGGCTCCGATACGCAGTATTTT.

Ten or more counts support this clonotype. J is TRBJ2-1 and V is TRBV28; D unclear. This CDR3 comprises 12 residues. CDR1 MDHEN and CDR2 SYDVKM come from the germline V gene. V lost 4 bases, J lost 3 bases, and 4 bases lay in between. CDR3: CASSSYYNEQFF. The CDR3 DNA follows: TGTGCCAGCAGTTCCTACTACAATGAGCAGTTCTTC. The full variable domain, in which reference TRBV28 and TRBJ2-1 provide the parts outside the CDR3, is DVKVTQSSRYLVKRTGEKVFLECVQDMDHENMFWYRQDPGLGLRLIYFSYDVKMKEKGDIPEGYSVSREKKERFSLILESASTNQTSMYLCASSSYYNEQFFGPGTRLTVL.

V is TRBV14 and J is TRBJ1-2; D gene uncertain. The CDR3 runs to 15 residues. Trimming removed 1 base at V and 4 bases at J, with 13 bases between. Germline values: CDR1 SGHDN, CDR2 FVKESK. CDR3 DNA: TGTGCCAGCAGCCAAGGTCTCACGGGAGGCTATGGCTACACCTTC. Protein: CASSQGLTGGYGYTF.

The J gene is TRBJ2-7, the V gene TRBV7-2; 8 nucleotides align to TRBD1. Trimming took 6 bases from V and 2 from J; bases not matched to a gene: 9. The CDR3 sequence is 15 residues long. The germline V gene has CDR1 SGHTA and CDR2 FQGNSA. This CDR3 reads CASSPTAGGPYEQYF. CDR3 coding DNA: TGTGCCAGCAGTCCCACTGCAGGGGGCCCCTACGAGCAGTACTTC.

J is TRBJ1-2 and V is TRBV19, with 7 nucleotides matching TRBD1. CDR3 size: 14 residues. CDR1 is LNHDA, CDR2 SQIVND, per germline (reference sequence). Trimming cost V 4 bases and J 8 bases; bases outside gene matches: 10. DNA for the CDR3: TGTGCCAGTAGTAGGTTGACAGGGATCGGCGGCTACACCTTC. Amino acids: CASSRLTGIGGYTF.

The chain uses TRBV29-1 and TRBJ2-3; 11 bases align to TRBD2. This CDR3 is 18 amino acids long. V dropped 1 base and J dropped 4; count of bases not matched to a gene: 13. CDR1 SQVTM and CDR2 ANQGSEA come from the germline V gene. CDR3 DNA sequence: TGCAGCGTTGAAGGAACGGAAACTAGCGGGGGCAGACCAGATACGCAGTATTTT. It is translated as CSVEGTETSGGRPDTQYF.

A few counts support this clonotype. The final CDR3 position lacks the conserved phenylalanine or tryptophan, pointing to a likely read error. This sequence joins TRBV15 and TRBJ1-5; D might be TRBD1 (6 bases). The CDR3 contains 15 residues. V was cut by 0 bases and J by 6 bases, with 12 bases left in between. Germline-derived CDR1 and CDR2 are LNHNV and YYDKDF (reference sequence). The CDR3 nucleotides read TGTGCCACCAGCAGAGAGGACAAGGGGGGTCAGCCCCAGCATCTT. Translated: CATSREDKGGQPQHL.

This chain joins TRBV10-3 and TRBJ2-7; 7 nucleotides line up with TRBD2. Per germline, CDR1 ENHRY and CDR2 SYGVKD. Trimming took 6 bases from V and 0 from J; bases not matched to a gene: 5. The CDR3 loop spans 14 amino acids. CDR3 in DNA: TGTGCCATCAGCGGGACTAATAGCTCCTACGAGCAGTACTTC. Its translation: CAISGTNSSYEQYF.